These T cell receptor beta chains were read from a single sample in a study of blood T cell repertoires in COVID-19. The data were produced by immunoSEQ multiplex PCR, yet TCRdb's version contains in-frame clones alone and is incomplete. Among 200,000 to 250,000 clones, approximately 90% were seen once, and the ten largest hold approximately 1.7%. Sequencing was performed on PBMCs or T cells enriched from blood (not recorded which). The receptors originated from a man aged 40-50 years who had recovered from COVID-19. The CDR3 runs from the conserved cysteine through the conserved F or W. D genes are given only for firm matches. Only some rows state a clone size, as once, few, many or a class for expanded clones.

CASSPSGPHSGNTIYF TGTGCCAGCAGCCCCTCAGGGCCTCACTCTGGAAACACCATATATTTT TRBJ1-3 few TRBV7-9 NA
CSVGQGWEQYF TGCAGCGTTGGACAGGGGTGGGAGCAGTACTTC TRBJ2-7 NA TRBV29-1 TRBD1
CASSFTPGVNTEAFF TGCGCCAGCAGCTTTACACCAGGGGTGAACACTGAAGCTTTCTTT TRBJ1-1 NA TRBV5-1 NA
CASAGDSTEAFF TGTGCCAGCGCAGGGGATAGCACTGAAGCTTTCTTT TRBJ1-1 NA TRBV19 NA
CASSLPLRQLTDTQYF TGTGCCAGCAGCTTGCCTTTGAGACAGCTCACAGATACGCAGTATTTT TRBJ2-3 NA TRBV13 NA
CASSVQLAGPYEQYF TGTGCCAGCAGCGTACAGCTAGCGGGACCCTACGAGCAGTACTTC TRBJ2-7 NA TRBV9 TRBD2
CASSPGTAPSYEQYF TGTGCCAGCAGCCCCGGGACAGCCCCCTCCTACGAGCAGTACTTC TRBJ2-7 NA TRBV3-1/TRBV3-2 TRBD1
CASRVEGNQPQHF TGTGCCAGCAGGGTGGAGGGCAATCAGCCCCAGCATTTT TRBJ1-5 NA TRBV2 NA
CASSLPSGLIRVDEQFF TGTGCCAGCAGTCTACCTAGCGGTCTAATTAGGGTGGATGAGCAGTTCTTC TRBJ2-1 NA TRBV28 TRBD2
CASSEGDGGYSGANVLTF TGTGCCAGCAGTGAGGGGGATGGAGGGTACTCTGGGGCCAACGTCCTGACTTTC TRBJ2-6 NA TRBV2 NA
CASSHRDRQFYEQYF TGTGCCAGCAGTCACCGGGACAGGCAGTTCTACGAGCAGTACTTC TRBJ2-7 NA TRBV6-1 TRBD1
CASSFGGLEKLFF TGTGCCAGCAGCTTTGGAGGTTTGGAAAAACTGTTTTTT TRBJ1-4 NA TRBV11-2 NA
CASSPDVGSGDTGELFF TGTGCCAGCAGCCCCGATGTTGGTAGCGGGGACACCGGGGAGCTGTTTTTT TRBJ2-2 NA TRBV6-2/TRBV6-3 TRBD2
CASSFVSGNPDTQYF TGCGCCAGCAGCTTCGTGAGCGGGAACCCAGATACGCAGTATTTT TRBJ2-3 NA TRBV5-1 TRBD2
CATSDPDRGSYGYTF TGTGCCACCAGTGACCCCGACAGGGGCTCCTATGGCTACACCTTC TRBJ1-2 NA TRBV24-1 TRBD1
CASTAGYEQYF TGTGCCAGCACCGCAGGCTACGAGCAGTACTTC TRBJ2-7 NA TRBV2 NA
CASSLWTLMNTEAFF TGTGCCAGCAGCTTGTGGACACTCATGAACACTGAAGCTTTCTTT TRBJ1-1 NA TRBV7-9 NA
CASSLDGVNTEAFF TGCGCCAGCAGCTTGGACGGGGTGAACACTGAAGCTTTCTTT TRBJ1-1 NA TRBV5-1 NA
CASSLGLAAPYEQYF TGTGCCAGCAGCCTGGGACTAGCGGCCCCCTACGAGCAGTACTTC TRBJ2-7 NA TRBV7-2 TRBD2
CAWSVPGASQPQHF TGTGCCTGGAGTGTACCAGGGGCTAGTCAGCCCCAGCATTTT TRBJ1-5 once TRBV30 NA
CASSQEGTAYTEAFF TGTGCCAGCAGCCAAGAGGGGACAGCATACACTGAAGCTTTCTTT TRBJ1-1 NA TRBV3-1/TRBV3-2 TRBD1
CASSSGGDTEAFF TGTGCCAGCAGCTCTGGGGGGGACACTGAAGCTTTCTTT TRBJ1-1 NA TRBV28 NA
CASSITSGSTDTQYF TGTGCCAGCAGCATTACTAGCGGTAGCACAGATACGCAGTATTTT TRBJ2-3 NA TRBV7-2 TRBD2
CASSLGTPYTGELFF TGTGCCAGCAGCTTAGGGACACCTTACACCGGGGAGCTGTTTTTT TRBJ2-2 NA TRBV7-3 NA
CASGGLRAGELFF TGTGCCTCGGGGGGGCTAAGGGCCGGGGAGCTGTTTTTT TRBJ2-2 few TRBV3-1/TRBV3-2 TRBD2
CASSQVPQAFYNSPLHF TGCGCCAGCAGCCAAGTTCCTCAGGCCTTCTATAATTCACCCCTCCACTTT TRBJ1-6 NA TRBV4-3 NA
CASSTRLENNEQFF TGTGCCAGTAGTACCCGACTAGAAAACAATGAGCAGTTCTTC TRBJ2-1 NA TRBV19 NA
CAWGQKRNYGYTF TGTGCCTGGGGACAGAAGCGTAACTATGGCTACACCTTC TRBJ1-2 NA TRBV30 NA
CAIRDRVNTEAFF TGTGCCATCCGGGACAGGGTGAACACTGAAGCTTTCTTT TRBJ1-1 NA TRBV2 TRBD1
CASNAGGNQPQHF TGTGCCAGCAACGCGGGGGGCAATCAGCCCCAGCATTTT TRBJ1-5 NA TRBV9 NA
CASSLVQLDEQYF TGTGCCAGCAGCTTGGTCCAGTTGGACGAGCAGTACTTC TRBJ2-7 NA TRBV5-4 NA
CASSQGWPAYEQYF TGTGCCAGCAGCCAAGGATGGCCCGCCTACGAGCAGTACTTC TRBJ2-7 NA TRBV3-1/TRBV3-2 NA
CASMAANNEKLFF TGTGCCAGCATGGCAGCGAATAATGAAAAACTGTTTTTT TRBJ1-4 NA TRBV12-3/TRBV12-4 NA
CASSSGLSNQPQHF TGTGCCAGCAGCTCGGGACTCTCGAATCAGCCCCAGCATTTT TRBJ1-5 NA TRBV27 NA
CASSPLGQPGQETQYF TGTGCCAGCAGCCCACTGGGACAGCCCGGGCAAGAGACCCAGTACTTC TRBJ2-5 NA TRBV9 TRBD1
CAWIGREGDTQYF TGTGCCTGGATAGGGCGGGAAGGGGATACGCAGTATTTT TRBJ2-3 NA TRBV30 NA
CASSLARGQGVGYTF TGTGCCAGCAGCTTAGCGAGGGGACAGGGGGTTGGCTACACCTTC TRBJ1-2 NA TRBV7-2 TRBD1
CASSQEQGYSNQPQHF TGCGCCAGCAGCCAAGAACAGGGCTACAGCAATCAGCCCCAGCATTTT TRBJ1-5 NA TRBV4-1 NA
CASSPSLRDRVSISGGYTF TGTGCCAGCTCACCTTCGCTCCGGGACAGGGTCTCCATATCTGGTGGCTACACCTTC TRBJ1-2 NA TRBV18 TRBD1
CSARGLATNEQFF TGCAGTGCTCGTGGACTAGCGACCAATGAGCAGTTCTTC TRBJ2-1 NA TRBV20-1 TRBD2
CASSQLRQSGELFF TGTGCCAGCAGCCAACTAAGACAGTCCGGGGAGCTGTTTTTT TRBJ2-2 NA TRBV14 NA
CVRSLGILDYPCLAKNIQYF NA TRBJ2-4 NA TRBV7-5 NA